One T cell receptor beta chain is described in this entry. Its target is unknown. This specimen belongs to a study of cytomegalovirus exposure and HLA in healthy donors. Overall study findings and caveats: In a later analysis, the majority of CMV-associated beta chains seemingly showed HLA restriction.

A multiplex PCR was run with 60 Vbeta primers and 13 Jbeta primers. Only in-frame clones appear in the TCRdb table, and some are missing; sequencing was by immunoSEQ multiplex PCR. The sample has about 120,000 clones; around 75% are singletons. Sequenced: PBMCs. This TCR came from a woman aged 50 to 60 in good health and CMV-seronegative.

The chain's CDR3 is CASSRYTTGSEGYTF. The CDR3 DNA is TGCGCCAGCAGCCGTTACACCACAGGGAGTGAGGGCTACACCTTC. The chain recombines TRBV4-3 with TRBJ1-2, with D perhaps matching TRBD1 (6 bases). This CDR3 is 15 amino acids long. Trimming removed 4 bases from V and 8 bases from J, with 20 bases in between. CDR1 and CDR2 from the germline V gene are LGHNA and YSLEER.